In its sample, the clone carrying this T cell receptor beta chain was seen a few times. Antigen specificity is unknown. With a J-beta primer mix and a sample-barcoded 5' primer, a second PCR ran 7 to 11 cycles. Every molecule of cDNA carried a tag from a template-switch adaptor with 12 random nucleotides. Researchers report that each sample yielded at least 2.5 million CDR3-containing paired-end reads. A single record per CDR3 protein comes from TCRdb applying MiXCR to the 5' RACE reads. The table has more than 500,000 distinct CDR3 sequences, 27% seen once. This specimen belongs to a study of blood T cells in healthy people across ages. Regarding the study as a whole: Estimates of diversity drawn from one million T cells were considered underestimates.

The germline V gene has CDR1 SGHTA and CDR2 FQGTGA. Trimming took off 3 bases at V and 4 bases at J, with 12 bases between the two ends. This CDR3 region has 14 residues. Input material: blood. The origin of this receptor is a woman between 65 and 79 years old in good health. The rearrangement joins TRBV7-3 to TRBJ1-1, with a weak D call TRBD1 (6 bases). CDR3 sequence reads: CASSLTRGVTEAFF. The CDR3 DNA reads TGTGCCAGCAGCTTGACCAGGGGAGTCACTGAAGCTTTCTTT.